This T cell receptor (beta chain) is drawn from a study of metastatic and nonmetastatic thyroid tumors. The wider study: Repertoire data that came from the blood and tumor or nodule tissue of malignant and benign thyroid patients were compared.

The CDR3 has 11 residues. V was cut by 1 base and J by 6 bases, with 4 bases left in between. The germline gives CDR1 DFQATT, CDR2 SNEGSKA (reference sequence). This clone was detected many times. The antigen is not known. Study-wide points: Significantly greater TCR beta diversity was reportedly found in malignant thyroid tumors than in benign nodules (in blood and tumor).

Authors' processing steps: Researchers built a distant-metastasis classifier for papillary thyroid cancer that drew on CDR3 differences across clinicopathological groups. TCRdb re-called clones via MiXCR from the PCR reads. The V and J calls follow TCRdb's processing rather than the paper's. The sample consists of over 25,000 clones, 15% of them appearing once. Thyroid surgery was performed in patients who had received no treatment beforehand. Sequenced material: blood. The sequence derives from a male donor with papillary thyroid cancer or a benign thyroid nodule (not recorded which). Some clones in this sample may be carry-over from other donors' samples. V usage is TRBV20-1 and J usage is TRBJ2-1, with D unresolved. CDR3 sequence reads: CSARVSNEQFF. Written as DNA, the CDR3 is TGCAGTGCTAGAGTGAGCAATGAGCAGTTCTTC.